This T cell receptor beta chain was profiled in a study of cytomegalovirus exposure and HLA in healthy donors. Overall study findings and caveats: Presence/absence analyses supposed approximately even sequencing depth among donors. Most CMV-associated TCR beta chains appeared HLA-restricted in a later analysis. Several top significant clusters appeared, in a later analysis, to be linked to common viral pathogens.

On this clone: Its antigen remains unidentified.

The PCR contained 60 Vbeta and 13 Jbeta primers. Study processing details: A follow-up analysis tallied about 88 million unique TCR beta chains, roughly 11 million shared. Method: immunoSEQ multiplex PCR; TCRdb's copy keeps in-frame clones and lacks some. The DNA was the basis for D and trimming; V, J and clone size are from that table. The sample records more than 85,000 clones, 84% being singletons. V lost 6 bases, J lost 7 bases, and 4 bases stayed unmatched. CDR1 and CDR2 (germline): SNHLY, FYNNEI. The CDR3 is 13 amino acids. Sequencing was performed on PBMCs. The chain links TRBV2 to TRBJ2-3; 10 bases map to TRBD2. The receptor was derived from a woman younger than 35 in good health and CMV-seronegative. The CDR3 spells CASRILAGNTQYF. In DNA form, the CDR3 reads TGTGCCAGCAGAATACTAGCGGGAAATACGCAGTATTTT.